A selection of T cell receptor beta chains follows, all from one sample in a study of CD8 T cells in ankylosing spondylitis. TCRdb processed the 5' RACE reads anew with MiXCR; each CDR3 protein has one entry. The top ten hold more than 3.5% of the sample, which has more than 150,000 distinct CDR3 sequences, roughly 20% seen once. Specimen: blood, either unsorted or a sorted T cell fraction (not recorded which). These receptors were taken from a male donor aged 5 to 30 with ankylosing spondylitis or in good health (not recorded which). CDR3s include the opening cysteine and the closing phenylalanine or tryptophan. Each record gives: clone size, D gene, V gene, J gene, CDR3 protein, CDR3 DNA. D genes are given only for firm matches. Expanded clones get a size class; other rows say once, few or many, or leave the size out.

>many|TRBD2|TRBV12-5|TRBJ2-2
CASGKGLAENTGELFF
TGTGCTAGTGGAAAAGGACTAGCGGAGAACACCGGGGAGCTGTTTTTT
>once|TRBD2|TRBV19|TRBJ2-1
CASSIGLLAGVDQFF
TGTGCCAGTAGTATAGGGCTACTAGCGGGAGTGGATCAGTTCTTC
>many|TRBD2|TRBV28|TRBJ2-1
CAGKGAGDNEQFF
TGTGCCGGCAAAGGAGCGGGAGACAATGAGCAGTTCTTC
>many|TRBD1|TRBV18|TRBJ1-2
CASSLVGTGVDYGYTF
TGTGCCAGCTCACTAGTTGGGACAGGAGTTGACTATGGCTACACCTTC
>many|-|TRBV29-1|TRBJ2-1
CSVPWASSYNEQFF
TGCAGCGTTCCTTGGGCGAGCTCCTACAATGAGCAGTTCTTC
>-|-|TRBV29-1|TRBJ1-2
CSVEVGAGGYTF
TGCAGCGTTGAGGTGGGCGCGGGTGGCTACACCTTC
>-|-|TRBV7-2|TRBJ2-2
CASSLARGRVGELFF
TGTGCCAGCAGCTTAGCGCGTGGTAGGGTTGGGGAGCTGTTTTTT
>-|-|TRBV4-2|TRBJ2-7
CASSHSRTDYEQYF
TGTGCCAGCAGCCATTCCCGTACGGACTACGAGCAGTACTTC
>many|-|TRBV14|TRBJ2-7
CASSPNGYEQYF
TGTGCCAGCAGCCCCAACGGGTACGAGCAGTACTTC
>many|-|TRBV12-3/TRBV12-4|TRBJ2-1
CASSLTGANEQFF
TGTGCCAGCAGTTTAACAGGTGCCAATGAGCAGTTCTTC
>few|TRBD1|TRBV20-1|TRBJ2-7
CSARKLGTGSYEQYF
TGCAGTGCTAGAAAATTAGGGACAGGGTCCTACGAGCAGTACTTC
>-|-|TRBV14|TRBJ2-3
CASSLRTRPTDTQYF
TGTGCCAGCAGCTTACGGACAAGGCCAACAGATACGCAGTATTTT
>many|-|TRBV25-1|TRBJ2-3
CASRQALSTDTQYF
TGTGCCAGCAGACAGGCCCTAAGCACAGATACGCAGTATTTT
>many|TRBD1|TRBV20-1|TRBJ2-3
CSAGGQGEDTQYF
TGCAGTGCTGGGGGACAGGGGGAAGATACGCAGTATTTT
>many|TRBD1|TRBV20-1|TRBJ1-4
CSASFRDRGGEKLFF
TGCAGTGCTAGCTTTCGGGACAGGGGAGGTGAAAAACTGTTTTTT
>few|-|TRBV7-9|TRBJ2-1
CASIRVPSTYNEQFF
TGTGCCAGTATCCGAGTTCCCTCAACCTACAATGAGCAGTTCTTC
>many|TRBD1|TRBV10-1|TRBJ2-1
CASSESTRQGKYNEQFF
TGCGCCAGCAGTGAGTCCACCCGACAGGGGAAGTACAATGAGCAGTTCTTC
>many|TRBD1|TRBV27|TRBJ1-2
CASSRTGAGGYTF
TGTGCCAGCAGCAGGACAGGGGCAGGAGGCTACACCTTC
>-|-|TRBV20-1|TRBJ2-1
CSARDQQRFFNEQFF
TGCAGTGCTAGAGATCAGCAGCGCTTTTTCAATGAGCAGTTCTTC
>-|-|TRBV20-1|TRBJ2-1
CSATRFDTAGEQFF
TGCAGTGCTACCCGCTTCGACACGGCTGGGGAGCAGTTCTTC
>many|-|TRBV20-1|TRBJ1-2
CSAREGGVKGYTF
TGCAGTGCTAGAGAGGGGGGGGTAAAGGGCTACACCTTC
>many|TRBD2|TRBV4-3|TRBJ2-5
CASSQIGTSEETQYF
TGCGCCAGCAGCCAGATTGGGACTAGCGAAGAGACCCAGTACTTC
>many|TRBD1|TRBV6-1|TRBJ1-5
CASSSGTGGFQPQHF
TGTGCCAGCAGTTCAGGGACAGGGGGCTTTCAGCCCCAGCATTTT
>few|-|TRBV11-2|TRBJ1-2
CASSVGTRDYGYTF
TGTGCCAGCAGCGTCGGAACCCGGGACTATGGCTACACCTTC
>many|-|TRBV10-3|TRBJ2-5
CATGRLRTDWYQETQYF
TGTGCCACTGGTAGACTTCGGACAGACTGGTACCAAGAGACCCAGTACTTC
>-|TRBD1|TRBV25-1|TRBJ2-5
CASSEPAWTGETQYF
TGTGCCAGCAGTGAACCAGCCTGGACAGGCGAGACCCAGTACTTC
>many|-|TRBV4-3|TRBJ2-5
CASSQDQTGFPQETQYF
TGCGCCAGCAGCCAAGACCAAACAGGGTTTCCACAAGAGACCCAGTACTTC
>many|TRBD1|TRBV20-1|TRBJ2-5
CSARDLRQGGRETQYF
TGCAGTGCTAGAGACCTTCGACAGGGCGGTCGGGAGACCCAGTACTTC
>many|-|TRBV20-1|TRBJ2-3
CSASMADWNTDTQYF
TGCAGTGCTAGTATGGCGGATTGGAACACAGATACGCAGTATTTT
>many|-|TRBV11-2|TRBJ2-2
CASSPGLQNTGELFF
TGTGCCAGCAGCCCGGGGCTACAGAACACCGGGGAGCTGTTTTTT
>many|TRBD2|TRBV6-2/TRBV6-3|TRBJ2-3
CASSPLGLARSTDTQYF
TGTGCCAGCAGTCCCCTGGGACTAGCGCGATCCACAGATACGCAGTATTTT
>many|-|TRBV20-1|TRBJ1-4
CSARDFRGGEKLFF
TGCAGTGCTAGAGATTTTCGGGGAGGCGAAAAACTGTTTTTT
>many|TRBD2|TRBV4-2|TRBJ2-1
CASSQVSSGRALNEQFF
TGTGCCAGCAGCCAAGTTTCGAGCGGGAGGGCCCTAAATGAGCAGTTCTTC
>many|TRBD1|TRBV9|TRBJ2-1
CASSTNPAGGSYNEQFF
TGTGCCAGCAGCACCAACCCCGCAGGGGGCTCCTACAATGAGCAGTTCTTC
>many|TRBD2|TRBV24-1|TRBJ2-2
CATGTSGITGELFF
TGTGCCACCGGGACTAGCGGGATTACCGGGGAGCTGTTTTTT
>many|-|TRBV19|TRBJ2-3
CASTADRADTQYF
TGTGCCAGTACCGCAGATCGGGCAGATACGCAGTATTTT
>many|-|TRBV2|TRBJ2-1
CASSVPGHNEQFF
TGTGCCAGCAGTGTACCGGGCCACAATGAGCAGTTCTTC
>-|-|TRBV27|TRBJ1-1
CASSSFYRPTVGTEAFF
TGTGCCAGCAGTTCGTTTTACCGACCGACAGTTGGCACTGAAGCTTTCTTT
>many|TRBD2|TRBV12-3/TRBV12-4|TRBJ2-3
CASERDSTDTQYF
TGTGCCAGCGAGCGGGACTCCACAGATACGCAGTATTTT
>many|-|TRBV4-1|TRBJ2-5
CASSQASGTETQYF
TGCGCCAGCAGCCAAGCGTCCGGGACAGAGACCCAGTACTTC